Below, 5 T cell receptor beta chains from the same sample are listed, as sequenced in a study of T cell repertoires in cytomegalovirus infection. TCRdb recomputed calls from the reads with MiXCR, one row per CDR3 protein. The sample holds roughly 760,000 distinct CDR3 sequences, 35% to 45% seen once. The sequenced sample consisted of PBMCs. Receptor source: a human donor in good health (CMV status not recorded). Some clones in this sample may be carry-over from other donors' samples.

The CDR3 protein is CSARALSYNEQFF. CDR3 DNA: TGCAGTGCTAGAGCCCTCTCCTACAATGAGCAGTTCTTC. The V gene is TRBV20-1, the J gene TRBJ2-1; D remains ambiguous. The CDR3 extends over 13 amino acids. The germline CDR1 and CDR2 sequences are DFQATT and SNEGSKA (reference sequence). Trimming took 1 base from V and 0 from J, leaving 4 bases between them.

This clonotype has ten or more counts. The rearrangement links TRBV7-2 to TRBJ1-5; TRBD1 aligns across 8 bases. This CDR3 has 18 residues. V was pared by 5 bases and J by 0 bases, with 12 bases of the junction left unmatched. Germline V CDR1 and CDR2: SGHTA, FQGNSA. Here the CDR3 DNA reads TGTGCCAGCAGCCCAGGGTCTGGGCAGGGGGCTAGCAATCAGCCCCAGCATTTT. Its translation is CASSPGSGQGASNQPQHF.

This clonotype was counted between two and nine times. The V call is TRBV27, the J call TRBJ1-6; possibly TRBD1 for D (5 bases). The germline V gene has CDR1 MNHEY and CDR2 SMNVEV (reference sequence). This CDR3 is 14 amino acids long. Trimming took off 7 bases at V and 6 bases at J, with 13 bases between the two ends. CDR3 in amino acids: CASKSGFANSPLHF. In DNA, the CDR3 is TGTGCCAGCAAGTCAGGGTTTGCTAATTCACCCCTCCACTTT.

J is TRBJ2-2 and V is TRBV7-9; D is unclear. The CDR3 sequence is 15 residues long. CDR1 SEHNR and CDR2 FQNEAQ come from the germline V gene (reference sequence). Trimming left V 0 bases short and J 5 bases short, with 10 bases between. CDR3 nucleotides: TGTGCCAGCAGCTTAGCCGGCATGGCTACCGGGGAGCTGTTTTTT. This encodes CASSLAGMATGELFF.

A word on this clonotype: A much larger clone lies one base from this, so it may be a read error. The chain joins TRBV7-9 to TRBJ1-2, with D possibly being TRBD1 (5 bases). CDR3 length: 15 residues. Germline CDR1 SEHNR, CDR2 FQNEAQ (reference sequence). In nucleotides, the CDR3 is TGTGCCAGCAGCTTAGCCGGGACGTTTAACTTTGGCTACACCTTC. Translating it yields CASSLAGTFNFGYTF.